This note documents a single T cell receptor beta chain sequence. This sample was taken from a study of blood T cell repertoires in COVID-19. The length of the CDR3 is 16 residues. CDR1 and CDR2 from the germline V gene are SGHAT and FQDESV (reference sequence). V shed 4 bases, J shed 2 bases, and the junction held 6 bases outside the gene matches. The method was immunoSEQ multiplex PCR; TCRdb's version includes in-frame clones alone and lacks a portion of them. The repertoire holds about 200,000 clones, 60% to 85% seen once, with 4.5% to 7% in the top ten. The sequence derives from a woman between 65 and 79 years old with acute or convalescent COVID-19. The V gene is TRBV11-1, the J gene TRBJ2-2; 8 bases are a match to TRBD1. Sequencing used peripheral blood. CDR3 sequence reads: CASSSRDRRNTGELFF. The CDR3 bases are TGTGCCAGCAGCTCACGGGACAGGCGAAACACCGGGGAGCTGTTTTTT. Full variable domain (rest looked up from reference TRBV11-1 and TRBJ2-2): EAEVAQSPRYKITEKSQAVAFWCDPISGHATLYWYRQILGQGPELLVQFQDESVVDDSQLPKDRFSAERLKGVDSTLKIQPAELGDSAMYLCASSSRDRRNTGELFFGEGSRLTVL.